A selection of T cell receptor beta chains follows, all from one sample in a study of cytomegalovirus exposure and HLA in healthy donors. The repertoire was sequenced with immunoSEQ multiplex PCR; TCRdb's copy has only in-frame clones and lacks some. The data hold more than 55,000 clones, with 75% to 95% observed a single time. Sequencing was carried out using PBMCs. Receptor source: a young man in good health and CMV-seronegative. CDR3s include the opening cysteine and the closing phenylalanine or tryptophan. D genes are given only for firm matches. Expanded clones get a size class; other rows say once, few or many, or leave the size out.

d_call: .
v_call: TRBV5-1
cdr3_length: 14
j_call: TRBJ2-2
clone_size: .
cdr3_nt: TGCGCCAGCAGCTTGGCCCTTAACACCGGGGAGCTGTTTTTT
cdr3_aa: CASSLALNTGELFF

d_call: .
v_call: TRBV29-1
cdr3_length: 12
j_call: TRBJ2-2
clone_size: few
cdr3_nt: TGCAGCGTTGATCCGGGGACCGGGGAGCTGTTTTTT
cdr3_aa: CSVDPGTGELFF

d_call: .
v_call: TRBV6-5
cdr3_length: 13
j_call: TRBJ2-7
clone_size: .
cdr3_nt: TGTGCCAGCAGTCCTGCTAGCAAATACGAGCAGTACTTC
cdr3_aa: CASSPASKYEQYF

d_call: .
v_call: TRBV4-1
cdr3_length: 15
j_call: TRBJ1-1
clone_size: few
cdr3_nt: TGCGCCAGCAGCCAAGATGGGGCAGGAGGGGATGAAGCTTTCTTT
cdr3_aa: CASSQDGAGGDEAFF

d_call: TRBD2
v_call: TRBV7-7
cdr3_length: 13
j_call: TRBJ2-1
clone_size: .
cdr3_nt: TGTGCTAGCAGCCTGGGGACTAGAAATGAGCAGTTCTTC
cdr3_aa: CASSLGTRNEQFF

d_call: TRBD2
v_call: TRBV14
cdr3_length: 15
j_call: TRBJ2-2
clone_size: .
cdr3_nt: TGTGCCAGCAGCCGAAGCGGGAGTTTGACCGGGGAGCTGTTTTTT
cdr3_aa: CASSRSGSLTGELFF

d_call: .
v_call: TRBV2
cdr3_length: 14
j_call: TRBJ1-5
clone_size: .
cdr3_nt: TGTGCCAGCAGGAGGACAGACATCAATCAGCCCCAGCATTTT
cdr3_aa: CASRRTDINQPQHF

d_call: TRBD1
v_call: TRBV6-5
cdr3_length: 13
j_call: TRBJ2-7
clone_size: .
cdr3_nt: TGTGCCAGCAGCCCCGGGACAGCCTACGAGCAGTACTTC
cdr3_aa: CASSPGTAYEQYF

d_call: .
v_call: TRBV5-5
cdr3_length: 15
j_call: TRBJ1-2
clone_size: .
cdr3_nt: TGTGCCAGCAGCTTGGGGGCGGGAAAGGGCTATGGCTACACCTTC
cdr3_aa: CASSLGAGKGYGYTF

d_call: TRBD1
v_call: TRBV19
cdr3_length: 15
j_call: TRBJ1-5
clone_size: once
cdr3_nt: TGTGCCAGTAGTATTCTCGGACAGGGGGGTCAGCCCCAGCATTTT
cdr3_aa: CASSILGQGGQPQHF

d_call: TRBD2
v_call: TRBV28
cdr3_length: 19
j_call: TRBJ2-1
clone_size: .
cdr3_nt: TGTGCCAGCAGTTTAAGAGGTACGTCAAGTCGGGAGGGTTACAATGAGCAGTTCTTC
cdr3_aa: CASSLRGTSSREGYNEQFF

d_call: TRBD2
v_call: TRBV13
cdr3_length: 19
j_call: TRBJ2-7
clone_size: .
cdr3_nt: TGTGCCAGCAGCCACCTACCGGGACGGTCCGGGACTAAGTCCTACGAGCAGTACTTC
cdr3_aa: CASSHLPGRSGTKSYEQYF

d_call: .
v_call: TRBV27
cdr3_length: 15
j_call: TRBJ1-2
clone_size: .
cdr3_nt: TGTGCCAGCAGTTTATCGGACAGCAGCAAATATGGCTACACCTTC
cdr3_aa: CASSLSDSSKYGYTF

d_call: TRBD2
v_call: TRBV19
cdr3_length: 17
j_call: TRBJ2-3
clone_size: .
cdr3_nt: TGTGCCAGTAGTATAGCTACGGGAGGGAAGTTCACAGATACGCAGTATTTT
cdr3_aa: CASSIATGGKFTDTQYF

d_call: TRBD1
v_call: TRBV11-1
cdr3_length: 15
j_call: TRBJ2-7
clone_size: .
cdr3_nt: TGTGCCAGCAGCTCCTACAACAGGGGATCCTACGAGCAGTACTTC
cdr3_aa: CASSSYNRGSYEQYF

d_call: .
v_call: TRBV5-1
cdr3_length: 14
j_call: TRBJ1-2
clone_size: once
cdr3_nt: TGCGCCAGCAGCTTGTCGGGGGGCGGGGAAGGCTACACCTTC
cdr3_aa: CASSLSGGGEGYTF

d_call: TRBD2
v_call: TRBV10-1
cdr3_length: 15
j_call: TRBJ2-2
clone_size: .
cdr3_nt: TGCGCCAGCAGTGAGACGGGACTAACCACCGGGGAGCTGTTTTTT
cdr3_aa: CASSETGLTTGELFF

d_call: .
v_call: TRBV19
cdr3_length: 14
j_call: TRBJ2-3
clone_size: .
cdr3_nt: TGTGCCAGTAGGTCAGGCGGGAGCACAGATACGCAGTATTTT
cdr3_aa: CASRSGGSTDTQYF